This T cell receptor (beta chain) was identified during a study of T cells after yellow fever vaccination. TCRdb re-analysed the 5' RACE reads in MiXCR, keeping a single row per CDR3 protein. The data show 300,000 to 400,000 distinct CDR3 sequences, 6.2% seen once. About this clonotype itself: Its antigen is unidentified.

Study results and limitations: When the response was secondary, it was weaker but reached its peak faster, day 5 versus 15. Post-booster samples contained most primary-vaccination clones (approximately 95% CD4, around 90% CD8).

The source was PBMCs, collected 5 days after the yellow fever booster vaccination. This TCR was recovered from a man younger than 45 who received the YFV17D yellow fever vaccine.

The CDR3 loop reads CASSYDRVSSYEQYF. The CDR3 bases are TGTGCCAGCAGCTACGACAGGGTGAGCTCCTACGAGCAGTACTTC. The J gene is TRBJ2-7, the V gene TRBV7-2, with TRBD1 identical over 7 bases. CDR1 SGHTA and CDR2 FQGNSA come from the germline V gene. The J segment lost 0 bases and the V segment lost 4 bases, leaving 6 bases of the junction unmatched. The CDR3 totals 15 residues.